These 11 T cell receptor beta chains were sequenced from one sample in a study of breast tumors, draining lymph nodes, adjacent tissues. The lymph nodes were axillary draining lymph nodes from breast cancer patients. TCRdb used MiXCR to reprocess the multiplex PCR reads, holding one entry per CDR3 protein. The profile covers 200,000 to 250,000 distinct CDR3 sequences, with less than 40% appearing a single time and approximately 4% taken by the ten largest. Sequencing was performed on axillary lymph node tissue. The receptors shown here come from a female donor with breast cancer. Some clones in this sample may be carry-over from other donors' samples.

The rearrangement links TRBV27 to TRBJ2-5; D perhaps matches TRBD1 (6 bases). The CDR3 is made up of 15 amino acids. CDR1 is MNHEY and CDR2 is SMNVEV in the germline V gene (reference sequence). Trimming removed 1 base from V and 5 bases from J, with 14 bases in between. CDR3 bases: TGTGCCAGCAGTTTATTCAGGGGACGGAAGGAGACCCAGTACTTC. It encodes CASSLFRGRKETQYF.

The chain links TRBV29-1 to TRBJ2-7; TRBD1 aligns across 7 bases. With 6 bases clipped from V and 3 bases from J, the junction kept 5 bases outside the gene matches. The V gene's germline CDR1 is SQVTM and CDR2 ANQGSEA. There are 12 residues in the CDR3. The CDR3 nucleotides read TGCAGCGTCGCCGGGACAGTCTACGAGCAGTACTTC. Its protein product is CSVAGTVYEQYF.

This clonotype was seen many times. The chain has TRBV12-3 or TRBV12-4 and TRBJ2-2; TRBD1 or TRBD2 may be the D gene (5 bases each). V was clipped by 6 bases and J by 2 bases, with 13 bases between them. CDR3 size: 15 residues. The CDR3 loop reads CASRGASRNTGELFF. The CDR3 nucleotides read TGTGCCAGCAGAGGGGCTAGCCGAAACACCGGGGAGCTGTTTTTT.

In this sample, this clonotype turned up a few times. The V gene is TRBV6-1, the J gene TRBJ2-2, with TRBD1 identical over 7 bases. CDR1 MNHNS and CDR2 SASEGT come from the germline V gene. Germline trimming cut 4 bases from V and 4 bases from J; bases unmatched to any gene: 6. The CDR3 extends over 15 amino acids. CDR3 coding DNA: TGTGCCAGCAGTGCCCGACAGGGTGGCACCGGGGAGCTGTTTTTT. It specifies CASSARQGGTGELFF.

This clonotype was observed a few times. One base away lies a much larger clone, so this may be a sequencing read error. This sequence joins TRBV20-1 and TRBJ2-2; TRBD2 matches at 11 bases. The germline CDR1 and CDR2 sequences are DFQATT and SNEGSKA (reference sequence). The CDR3 extends over 15 amino acids. Unmatched junction bases numbered 8, after V lost 5 bases and J lost 6 bases. This CDR3 is CSAVTSGRRAGELFF. The CDR3 region has the DNA TGCAGTGCTGTAACTAGCGGGAGAAGGGCCGGGGAGCTGTTTTTT.

About this clonotype itself: Given a much more abundant clone one base away, this may be a read error. The chain combines TRBV20-1 with TRBJ2-7, with 11 bases aligning to TRBD2. V gave up 3 bases and J gave up 6 bases; unmatched junction bases: 7. This CDR3 is built from 14 residues. CDR1 is DFQATT and CDR2 is SNEGSKA in the germline V gene (reference sequence). In DNA, the CDR3 is TGCAGTGCTAGTGTTAGCGGGAGGGGATCCGAGCAGTACTTC. It encodes CSASVSGRGSEQYF.

V is TRBV6-2 or TRBV6-3 and J is TRBJ2-5; D remains unclear. V was pared by 5 bases and J by 1 base, with 14 bases between. The CDR3 runs 15 residues. The germline V gene encodes CDR1 MNHEY and CDR2 SVGEGT. CDR3: CASSPSRVFQETQYF. CDR3 nucleotide sequence: TGTGCCAGCAGTCCCTCTAGGGTTTTCCAAGAGACCCAGTACTTC.

This clonotype has ten or more counts. The V call is TRBV19, the J call TRBJ2-7; 10 nucleotides line up with TRBD2. The CDR3 has 16 residues. Germline CDR1 and CDR2: LNHDA and SQIVND (reference sequence). V was pared by 4 bases and J by 4 bases, with 10 bases of the junction left unmatched. The CDR3 coding sequence is TGTGCCAGTAGTAGGCTAGCGGGAGAGGTTGTTTACGAGCAGTACTTC. Translation: CASSRLAGEVVYEQYF.

V usage is TRBV30 and J usage is TRBJ1-5; D unresolved. The CDR3 sequence is 12 residues long. The germline V and J ends were trimmed by 0 bases and 6 bases, with 6 bases remaining between them. Germline V lookup: CDR1 GTSNPN, CDR2 SVGIG (reference sequence). The CDR3 is CAWSVLGQPQHF. The DNA of the CDR3 is TGTGCCTGGAGTGTACTGGGTCAGCCCCAGCATTTT.

The chain combines TRBV15 with TRBJ2-3; 7 nucleotides agree with TRBD1. Germline loops: CDR1 LNHNV, CDR2 YYDKDF (reference sequence). V shed 8 bases, J shed 7 bases, and the junction held 6 bases outside the gene matches. This CDR3 has 12 amino acids. The CDR3 is CATRPDRHTQYF. The CDR3 DNA reads TGTGCCACCCGCCCGGACAGGCATACGCAGTATTTT. Full variable domain (outside the CDR3, taken from reference TRBV15 and TRBJ2-3): DAMVIQNPRYQVTQFGKPVTLSCSQTLNHNVMYWYQQKSSQAPKLLFHYYDKDFNNEADTPDNFQSRRPNTSFCFLDIRSPGLGDTAMYLCATRPDRHTQYFGPGTRLTVL.

To note about this clonotype: This could be a read error, since a much larger clone is one nucleotide away. The rearrangement links TRBV20-1 to TRBJ2-3, with a tentative D call TRBD2 (6 bases). CDR1 and CDR2 from the germline V gene are DFQATT and SNEGSKA (reference sequence). The CDR3 contains 12 residues. DNA of the CDR3: TGCAGTTGCGGGGTTAGCACAGATACGCCGTATTTT. It is translated as CSCGVSTDTPYF.